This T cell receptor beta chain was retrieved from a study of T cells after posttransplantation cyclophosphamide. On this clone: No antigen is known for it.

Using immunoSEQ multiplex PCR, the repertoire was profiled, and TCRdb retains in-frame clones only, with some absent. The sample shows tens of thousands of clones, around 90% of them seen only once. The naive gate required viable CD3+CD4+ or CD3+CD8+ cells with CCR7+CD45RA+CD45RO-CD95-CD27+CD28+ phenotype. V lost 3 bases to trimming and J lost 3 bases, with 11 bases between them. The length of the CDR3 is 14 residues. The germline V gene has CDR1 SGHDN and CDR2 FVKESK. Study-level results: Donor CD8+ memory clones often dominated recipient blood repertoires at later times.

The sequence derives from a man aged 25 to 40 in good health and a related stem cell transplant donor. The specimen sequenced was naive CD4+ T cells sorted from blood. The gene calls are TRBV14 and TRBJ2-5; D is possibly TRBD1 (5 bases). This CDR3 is CASSQGKGKETQYF. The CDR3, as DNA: TGTGCCAGCAGCCAGGGGAAGGGGAAAGAGACCCAGTACTTC.